What follows is one T cell receptor (beta chain) and its context. Its specificity is not known. Constant-region reverse primers amplified full-length variable regions, followed by semi-nested Nested Universal Primer A PCR. Each CDR3 protein is one row after TCRdb ran MiXCR on the 5' RACE reads. The data hold 62,000 or so distinct CDR3 sequences, with 20% to 25% observed a single time. J gave up 2 bases and V 5 bases, and 4 bases lay outside the gene matches. This CDR3 comprises 14 residues. Germline V gene lookup returns CDR1 SGHVS and CDR2 FQNEAQ. General study findings and limits: Larger-cohort validation covered only one TCR beta V-J rearrangement. Tumor-infiltrating Treg TCR alpha and beta sequences overlapped most with tumor naive CD4+ T cells, then blood naive.

The receptor was derived from a female donor with breast cancer. The V gene is TRBV7-8, the J gene TRBJ2-7; 9 nucleotides line up with TRBD2. Sequenced sample: memory CD4+ T cells sorted from a lymph node. Subset in this sample: memory CD4+ T cells, CD4+CD45RO+CD25-. The CDR3: CASSRLAAAYEQYF. The CDR3 DNA is TGTGCCAGCAGCCGACTAGCGGCCGCCTACGAGCAGTACTTC. The full variable domain, in which reference TRBV7-8 and TRBJ2-7 provide the parts outside the CDR3, is GAGVSQSPRYKVAKRGQDVALRCDPISGHVSLFWYQQALGQGPEFLTYFQNEAQLDKSGLPSDRFFAERPEGSVSTLKIQRTQQEDSAVYLCASSRLAAAYEQYFGPGTRLTVT.